The rows below give T cell receptor beta chains drawn from one sample of a study of OX40 agonist ivuxolimab in advanced cancers. Data came from immunoSEQ multiplex PCR; TCRdb stores just in-frame clones and leaves some out. This sample has approximately 70,000 clones, with more than 70% found just once. Here the sequenced sample was CD4+ or CD8+ T cells sorted from blood, taken in a trial of the OX40 agonist ivuxolimab. These receptors were obtained from an adult with an advanced solid tumor such as melanoma, head and neck, liver or kidney cancer. The CDR3 runs from the conserved cysteine through the conserved F or W. The D gene is left open where the match is weak. Size is omitted from some rows. Given values are once, few, many or a class for expanded clones.

V	size	J	D	CDR3	DNA
TRBV9	-	TRBJ2-7	TRBD1	CASSRGQGALYEQYF	TGTGCCAGCAGCCGGGGACAGGGGGCATTGTACGAGCAGTACTTC
TRBV27	few	TRBJ1-5	-	CASSPWDGAEPQHF	TGTGCCAGCAGTCCGTGGGACGGAGCAGAGCCCCAGCATTTT
TRBV7-3	-	TRBJ1-1	-	CASSFGSGTLNTEAFF	TGTGCCAGCAGCTTTGGGTCGGGGACTTTGAACACTGAAGCTTTCTTT
TRBV20-1	-	TRBJ1-1	-	CSAARQVEAFF	TGCAGTGCCGCCAGACAGGTGGAAGCTTTCTTT
TRBV6-5	-	TRBJ2-3	TRBD1	CASSQNGQGPDTQYF	TGTGCCAGCAGTCAAAATGGACAGGGCCCGGATACGCAGTATTTT
TRBV5-6	-	TRBJ2-1	TRBD2	CASSLSLAGFYNEQFF	TGTGCCAGCAGCTTGTCGCTAGCGGGGTTTTACAATGAGCAGTTCTTC
TRBV29-1	-	TRBJ2-7	TRBD2	CSVLLAGSYEQYF	TGCAGCGTTTTACTAGCGGGGAGCTACGAGCAGTACTTC
TRBV7-2	once	TRBJ1-2	-	CASSLKRDRGYTF	TGTGCCAGCAGCTTAAAGAGGGATCGGGGCTACACCTTC
TRBV4-1	-	TRBJ2-1	TRBD2	CASSQGASGGYGEQFF	TGCGCCAGCAGCCAAGGTGCTAGCGGGGGGTACGGTGAGCAGTTCTTC
TRBV11-2	-	TRBJ1-3	-	CASSSDSRNTIYF	TGTGCCAGCAGCTCGGACAGTCGAAACACCATATATTTT
TRBV5-1	few	TRBJ1-6	-	CASSPRGRDSPLHF	TGCGCCAGCAGCCCGCGGGGGCGAGATTCACCCCTCCACTTT
TRBV9	-	TRBJ1-3	TRBD1	CASSVVTGGSGNTIYF	TGTGCCAGCAGCGTAGTAACAGGGGGCTCTGGAAACACCATATATTTT
TRBV28	-	TRBJ1-1	TRBD1	CASSLEGATNTEAFF	TGTGCCAGCAGTTTGGAGGGGGCTACGAACACTGAAGCTTTCTTT
TRBV7-2	-	TRBJ2-7	-	CASSAGPIYEQYF	TGTGCCAGCAGCGCGGGCCCAATCTACGAGCAGTACTTC
TRBV6-5	-	TRBJ1-2	-	CASSYTLGNGYGYTF	TGTGCCAGCAGTTACACCCTAGGCAACGGCTATGGCTACACCTTC
TRBV21-1	once	TRBJ1-1	-	CASSKRGRGAFF	TGTGCCAGCAGCAAAAGGGGGAGGGGAGCTTTCTTT
TRBV7-2	-	TRBJ1-4	TRBD1	CASSGRDRGATNEKLFF	TGTGCCAGCAGCGGACGGGACAGGGGCGCAACTAATGAAAAACTGTTTTTT
TRBV27	-	TRBJ1-6	-	CASSFRRDSPLHF	TGTGCCAGCAGTTTCAGACGGGATTCACCCCTCCACTTT
TRBV28	-	TRBJ1-1	-	CASIYGGGTEAFF	TGTGCCAGCATCTATGGGGGTGGCACTGAAGCTTTCTTT
TRBV15	-	TRBJ2-7	-	CATSRDSTYEQYF	TGTGCCACCAGCAGAGACTCTACCTACGAGCAGTACTTC
TRBV7-2	-	TRBJ2-1	TRBD1	CASSPQKGDRGEFF	TGTGCCAGCAGCCCCCAGAAGGGCGACAGGGGGGAGTTCTTC
TRBV7-8	few	TRBJ1-6	TRBD1	CASSLGYRGGSYNSPLHF	TGTGCCAGCAGCTTAGGGTACAGGGGAGGCTCCTATAATTCACCCCTCCACTTT
TRBV5-6	once	TRBJ1-1	TRBD1	CASSPTGEFTEAFF	TGTGCCAGCAGTCCGACAGGGGAATTCACTGAAGCTTTCTTT
TRBV29-1	-	TRBJ2-1	TRBD2	CSVERESSYNEQFF	TGCAGCGTTGAGCGGGAGAGCTCCTACAATGAGCAGTTCTTC
TRBV5-1	-	TRBJ1-5	-	CASSLTGNQPQHF	TGCGCCAGCAGCTTAACAGGGAATCAGCCCCAGCATTTT
TRBV28	-	TRBJ2-1	-	CASSTPLGRQFF	TGTGCCAGCAGTACCCCACTCGGAAGGCAGTTCTTC
TRBV7-9	-	TRBJ1-3	-	CASRTGPSSGNTIYF	TGTGCCAGCAGGACAGGTCCTTCCTCTGGAAACACCATATATTTT
TRBV28	few	TRBJ2-7	-	CASSSATTWTSYEQYF	TGTGCCAGCAGTTCCGCCACTACTTGGACCTCCTACGAGCAGTACTTC
TRBV7-9	-	TRBJ1-6	-	CASSLVFGGAQYNSPLHF	TGTGCCAGCAGCTTAGTGTTCGGGGGGGCGCAGTATAATTCACCCCTCCACTTT
TRBV7-2	-	TRBJ2-5	TRBD1	CASSRNTGGGETQYF	TGTGCCAGCAGCCGCAATACAGGGGGAGGCGAGACCCAGTACTTC
TRBV5-1	few	TRBJ1-1	-	CASSLPRVNTEAFF	TGCGCCAGCAGCCTTCCCAGGGTAAACACTGAAGCTTTCTTT
TRBV19	-	TRBJ2-5	-	CASSTSGRGVGEQYF	-
TRBV5-1	-	TRBJ2-5	TRBD2	CASSFLAGPGSETQYF	TGCGCCAGCAGCTTCCTAGCGGGACCGGGATCGGAGACCCAGTACTTC
TRBV7-3	-	TRBJ1-2	TRBD1	CASSLTGQGDYGYTF	TGTGCCAGCAGCTTAACAGGGCAGGGGGACTATGGCTACACCTTC
TRBV5-4	-	TRBJ1-5	TRBD1	CASSQSTGGYQPQHF	TGTGCCAGCAGCCAATCGACAGGGGGCTATCAGCCCCAGCATTTT
TRBV9	-	TRBJ1-2	-	CASSDRGLGGYTF	TGTGCCAGCAGCGATCGGGGTCTAGGTGGCTACACCTTC
TRBV7-2	once	TRBJ1-5	-	CASSPFKQGHQPQHF	TGTGCCAGCAGCCCATTTAAACAGGGCCATCAGCCCCAGCATTTT
TRBV4-2	-	TRBJ1-4	TRBD1	CASSQQGGQTNEKLFF	TGTGCCAGCAGCCAACAGGGGGGACAAACTAATGAAAAACTGTTTTTT
TRBV4-3	once	TRBJ2-7	TRBD2	CASSQRLAGVPYEQYF	TGCGCCAGCAGCCAACGACTAGCGGGAGTCCCCTACGAGCAGTACTTC
TRBV27	-	TRBJ1-5	TRBD1	CASSTIQGRGQPQHF	TGTGCCAGCAGTACCATACAGGGGAGAGGGCAGCCCCAGCATTTT
TRBV5-4	-	TRBJ2-3	-	CASNPGGTPTTQYF	TGTGCCAGCAACCCAGGGGGGACCCCGACGACGCAGTATTTT
TRBV29-1	-	TRBJ1-2	TRBD1	CSVRQGRQGGFHYAF	TGCAGCGTAAGACAGGGGCGTCAAGGGGGATTCCACTACGCTTTC